This T cell receptor (beta chain) came from a study of CD8 T cells in ankylosing spondylitis. Concerning this clonotype: Antigen specificity is unknown.

Whole-study results and caveats: In reactive arthritis synovial fluid and blood, some motif variants had been reported before.

This CDR3 has 15 amino acids. In germline, CDR1 is SGDLS, CDR2 YYNGEE. With 2 bases removed from V and 5 bases from J, the gap between germline ends came to 15 bases. TCRdb re-called the 5' RACE reads through MiXCR, storing one row per CDR3 protein. This sample has about 39,000 distinct CDR3 sequences, with around 3% found just once. The sequence was obtained from a male donor with ankylosing spondylitis or in good health (not recorded which). Sample: blood, either unsorted or a sorted T cell fraction (not recorded which). V gene TRBV9 combines with J gene TRBJ2-3, with a weak D call TRBD1 (6 bases). This chain's CDR3 is CASSVPKGVGDTQYF. The CDR3 bases are TGTGCCAGCAGCGTCCCCAAGGGGGTTGGAGATACGCAGTATTTT.